This T cell receptor (beta chain) derives from a study of T cell responses to AZD1222 COVID-19 vaccine. On this clone: Its specificity is not known.

Trimming took off 6 bases at V and 0 bases at J, with 11 bases between the two ends. The CDR3 sequence is 14 residues long. CDR1 is SEHNR and CDR2 is FQNEAQ in the germline V gene (reference sequence). Study observations and caveats: Elevations in Spike-specific TCR breadth and depth followed administration of two AZD1222 doses.

Only in-frame clones appear in the TCRdb table, and some are missing; sequencing was by immunoSEQ multiplex PCR. The sample holds about 110,000 clones, approximately 94% seen once. The sequence came from an adult who received the AZD1222 COVID-19 vaccine. This material consisted of peripheral blood, taken 28 days after the second AZD1222 dose. The rearrangement links TRBV7-9 to TRBJ1-2; D is undetermined. CDR3 protein: CASSLRGANYGYTF. DNA of the CDR3: TGTGCCAGCAGTCTTCGGGGAGCTAACTATGGCTACACCTTC.